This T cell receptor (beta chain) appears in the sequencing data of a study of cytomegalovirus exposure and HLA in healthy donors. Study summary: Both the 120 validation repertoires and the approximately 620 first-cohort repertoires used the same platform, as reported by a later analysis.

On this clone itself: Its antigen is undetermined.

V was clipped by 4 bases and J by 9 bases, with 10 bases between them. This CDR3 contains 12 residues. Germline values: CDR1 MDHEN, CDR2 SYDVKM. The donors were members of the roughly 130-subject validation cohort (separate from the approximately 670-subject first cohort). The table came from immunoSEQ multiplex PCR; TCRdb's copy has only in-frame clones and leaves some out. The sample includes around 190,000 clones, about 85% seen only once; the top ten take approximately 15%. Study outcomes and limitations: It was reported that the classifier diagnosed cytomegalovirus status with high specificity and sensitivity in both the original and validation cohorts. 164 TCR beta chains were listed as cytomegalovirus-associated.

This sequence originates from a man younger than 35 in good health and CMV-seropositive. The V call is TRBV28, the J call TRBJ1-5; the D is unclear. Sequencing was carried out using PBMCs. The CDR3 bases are TGTGCCAGCAGTTCGACTGGGTGGCCCCAGCATTTT. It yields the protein CASSSTGWPQHF.